What follows are 16 T cell receptor beta chains derived from one specimen sequenced in a study of tissue T cells after allogeneic stem cell transplantation. Sequencing was performed with immunoSEQ multiplex PCR; in TCRdb, only in-frame clones are kept and a portion is missing. The sample has 25,000 to 30,000 clones, over 75% seen once. Sequenced material: blood, taken before transplantation. Receptors were obtained from a woman between 18 and 55 years old who later had graft-versus-host disease after an allogeneic stem cell transplant.

This chain joins TRBV9 and TRBJ2-3; 7 nucleotides agree with TRBD1. The CDR3 covers 14 residues. CDR1 and CDR2 from the germline V gene are SGDLS and YYNGEE. The ends lost 0 bases at V and 3 bases at J; junction bases unmatched: 1. As DNA, the CDR3 is TGTGCCAGCAGCGTAGAGGACAGGACAGATACGCAGTATTTT. It translates to CASSVEDRTDTQYF.

The chain couples TRBV5-4 to TRBJ2-7; no clear D gene. Trimming took off 3 bases at V and 1 base at J, with 8 bases between the two ends. The CDR3 is 13 amino acids. Per the germline V gene, CDR1 is SGHNT and CDR2 is YYREEE (reference sequence). The CDR3 region has the DNA TGTGCCAGCAGCTCCCCCTTTTCCTACGAGCAGTACTTC. This translates into CASSSPFSYEQYF.

The rearrangement uses TRBV12-3 or TRBV12-4 and TRBJ1-1; D gene uncertain. Trimming removed 3 bases from V and 5 bases from J, with 7 bases in between. This CDR3 is 12 amino acids long. The CDR3 DNA sequence: TGTGCCAGCAGTTTTAAGGGAACTGAAGCTTTCTTT. Its protein product is CASSFKGTEAFF.

This clone was found once. The chain is built from TRBV12-3 or TRBV12-4 and TRBJ2-5; D is uncertain. Trimming cost V 3 bases and J 5 bases, with 10 bases left between them. The CDR3 is made up of 13 amino acids. The CDR3 region has the DNA TGTGCCAGCAGTTTGTGGGGTGAGGAGACCCAGTACTTC. Translating it yields CASSLWGEETQYF.

The gene calls are TRBV15 and TRBJ2-7; D not resolved. The germline gives CDR1 LNHNV, CDR2 YYDKDF (reference sequence). The CDR3 contains 14 residues. V dropped 2 bases and J dropped 1 base, with 9 bases sitting between them. The CDR3, as DNA: TGTGCCACCAGCAGAAAAGACACTTCCTACGAGCAGTACTTC. It is translated as CATSRKDTSYEQYF.

J is TRBJ1-1 and V is TRBV2, with D possibly being TRBD1 (5 bases). The germline V gene encodes CDR1 SNHLY and CDR2 FYNNEI. V lost 10 bases and J lost 4, with 16 bases in between. The CDR3 spans 13 residues. DNA of the CDR3: TGTGCCAAGGGGACGGCCGGGGGCACTGAAGCTTTCTTT. Amino acid sequence: CAKGTAGGTEAFF. Drawing the rest from reference TRBV2 and TRBJ1-1, the complete variable domain is EPEVTQTPSHQVTQMGQEVILRCVPISNHLYFYWYRQILGQKVEFLVSFYNNEISEKSEIFDDQFSVERPDGSNFTLKIRSTKLEDSAMYFCAKGTAGGTEAFFGQGTRLTVV.

CDR3 sequence reads: CASSISGSRVGYGYTF. In DNA form, the CDR3 reads TGTGCCAGTAGTATTTCCGGCTCCCGGGTTGGCTATGGCTACACCTTC. The chain carries TRBV19 and TRBJ1-2; no firm D call. This CDR3 is built from 16 residues. Germline values: CDR1 LNHDA, CDR2 SQIVND (reference sequence). Trimming took 3 bases from V and 4 from J, leaving 18 bases between them.

The V gene is TRBV4-2, the J gene TRBJ1-2, with D possibly being TRBD1 (5 bases). Trimming took off 0 bases at V and 8 bases at J, with 13 bases between the two ends. The CDR3 totals 14 residues. Germline V gene lookup returns CDR1 LGHNA and CDR2 YNFKEQ. The CDR3 region has the DNA TGTGCCAGCAGCCAAGAGGTAGGACAACGGGGCTACACCTTC. The encoded protein is CASSQEVGQRGYTF.

The chain is built from TRBV11-1 and TRBJ2-3; 8 bases are a match to TRBD2. With V trimmed by 2 bases and J by 2 bases, 3 bases remained unmatched. Germline V gives CDR1 SGHAT, CDR2 FQDESV (reference sequence). CDR3 length equals 15 residues. CDR3 bases: TGTGCCAGCAGCTTAACGGGGGGGGCCACAGATACGCAGTATTTT. This translates into CASSLTGGATDTQYF. The full variable domain, its missing parts supplied by reference TRBV11-1 and TRBJ2-3, is EAEVAQSPRYKITEKSQAVAFWCDPISGHATLYWYRQILGQGPELLVQFQDESVVDDSQLPKDRFSAERLKGVDSTLKIQPAELGDSAMYLCASSLTGGATDTQYFGPGTRLTVL.

This clone showed up just a few times. This chain links TRBV4-1 with TRBJ2-1, with D perhaps matching TRBD1 or TRBD2 (5 bases each). Germline CDR1 and CDR2: MGHRA and YSYEKL. Trimming removed 7 bases at V and 7 bases at J, with 26 bases between. The CDR3 runs to 17 residues. CDR3 sequence: CASTRIDMGLGVNEQFF. The CDR3 DNA follows: TGCGCCAGCACCAGAATCGATATGGGGTTGGGGGTGAATGAGCAGTTCTTC.

The chain uses TRBV2 and TRBJ2-5; no definite D call. The V end lost 6 bases, the J end lost 5 bases, and 19 bases lay between the germline ends. This CDR3 is built from 15 residues. Germline V CDR1 and CDR2: SNHLY, FYNNEI. The chain's CDR3 is CASRSGWLRVETQYF. Here the CDR3 DNA reads TGTGCCAGCAGAAGTGGCTGGCTCCGGGTTGAGACCCAGTACTTC.

The V and J genes are TRBV6-5 and TRBJ1-3; no firm D call. The CDR3 sequence is 13 residues long. The germline V gene encodes CDR1 MNHEY and CDR2 SVGAGI. V dropped 5 bases and J dropped 4 bases, with 9 bases sitting between them. CDR3 DNA sequence: TGTGCCAGCAGTCAGGAGGAAGGAAACACCATATATTTT. Protein: CASSQEEGNTIYF.

The gene calls are TRBV29-1 and TRBJ2-2; TRBD2 is a possible D gene (6 bases). Between the trimmed V and J ends, which lost 6 bases and 2 bases, there was a span of 13 bases. This CDR3 spans 14 amino acids. Germline-derived CDR1 and CDR2 are SQVTM and ANQGSEA. The DNA of the CDR3 is TGCAGCGTAGCCGGGGAGGTCAACACCGGGGAGCTGTTTTTT. It yields the protein CSVAGEVNTGELFF.

V is TRBV5-6 and J is TRBJ1-1, with TRBD1 matching 7 bases. Germline CDR1 is SGHDT and CDR2 is YYEEEE. V lost 2 bases and J lost 4; bases outside the gene matches: 8. The CDR3 totals 15 residues. The CDR3 protein is CASSFTDRRGTEAFF. In DNA, the CDR3 is TGTGCCAGCAGCTTTACGGACAGGAGGGGCACTGAAGCTTTCTTT.

V gene TRBV4-2 combines with J gene TRBJ1-3; the match to TRBD1 covers 7 bases. Germline values: CDR1 LGHNA, CDR2 YNFKEQ. The V segment lost 0 bases and the J segment 4 bases; nucleotides outside the gene matches: 6. The CDR3 consists of 16 residues. CDR3 protein: CASSQDTGVWGNTIYF. The CDR3 nucleotides are TGTGCCAGCAGCCAAGATACAGGGGTGTGGGGAAACACCATATATTTT.

This clone was found a few times. J is TRBJ1-5 and V is TRBV11-2; D unresolved. The CDR3 loop spans 14 amino acids. The V end lost 1 base, the J end lost 1 base, and 5 bases lay between the germline ends. Germline-derived CDR1 and CDR2 are SGHAT and FQNNGV. The CDR3 is CASSLGTSNQPQHF. The CDR3 coding sequence is TGTGCCAGCAGCTTAGGCACCAGCAATCAGCCCCAGCATTTT.